The 26 T cell receptor beta chains below come from one sample, sequenced in a study of blood T cell repertoires in COVID-19. Assay: immunoSEQ multiplex PCR; the TCRdb copy retains only in-frame clones and omits some. In the table there are 11,000 to 15,000 clones, around 90% of which are singletons. Sequencing input: peripheral blood. Receptors originate from a human donor in a cohort sampled during active COVID-19.

The genes are TRBV1 and TRBJ2-3; the table's TRBD1 call for D was not verified on the DNA. TRBV1 is recorded as a pseudogene. The CDR3 has 16 residues. This CDR3 is CTSSPRGRGHCDTQYF. CDR3 DNA: TGCACCAGCAGCCCTCGCGGAAGGGGCCATTGTGATACGCAGTATTTT.

This sequence joins TRBV7-6 and TRBJ2-7; 10 positions agree with TRBD2. V was clipped by 4 bases and J by 6 bases; unmatched bases: 9. This CDR3 region has 15 residues. Germline V gives CDR1 SGHVS, CDR2 FNYEAQ. CDR3 region: CASSSLAGGGGEQYF. CDR3 in DNA: TGTGCCAGCAGCTCTTTAGCGGGAGGAGGGGGCGAGCAGTACTTC.

The rearrangement links TRBV6-5 to TRBJ1-5, with 7 bases lining up with TRBD1. Trimming took 7 bases from V and 7 from J; bases not matched to a gene: 13. CDR1 is MNHEY, CDR2 SVGAGI, per germline. CDR3 length: 15 residues. For the CDR3, the DNA is TGTGCCAGCACTCGGACAGGTTCTTATGAGCAGCCCCAGCATTTT. Translating it yields CASTRTGSYEQPQHF.

The V and J genes are TRBV19 and TRBJ2-3, with D unclear. V dropped 5 bases and J dropped 4 bases, with 10 bases sitting between them. This CDR3 spans 13 amino acids. Germline values: CDR1 LNHDA, CDR2 SQIVND (reference sequence). Written as DNA, the CDR3 is TGTGCCAGTAGTCCATGGTCGGCAGATACGCAGTATTTT. This translates into CASSPWSADTQYF.

The rearrangement joins TRBV28 to TRBJ1-2; 9 nucleotides line up with TRBD1. This CDR3 region has 16 residues. V lost 6 bases, J lost 4 bases, and 12 bases stayed unmatched. In germline, CDR1 is MDHEN, CDR2 SYDVKM. CDR3 amino acids: CASSNTGGGLAYGYTF. The CDR3 bases are TGTGCCAGCAGCAATACAGGGGGCGGGCTAGCCTATGGCTACACCTTC.

The J gene is TRBJ1-2, the V gene TRBV6-5; a possible D gene is TRBD1 (6 bases). V was trimmed by 7 bases and J by 2 bases, leaving 14 bases between them. CDR3 length: 14 amino acids. The V gene's germline CDR1 is MNHEY and CDR2 SVGAGI. CDR3 protein: CASIERGGNYGYTF. The CDR3 nucleotides read TGTGCCAGCATCGAAAGGGGGGGGAACTATGGCTACACCTTC.

This clone was found once. This chain links TRBV18 with TRBJ2-3, with D unresolved. This CDR3 is built from 12 residues. Germline lookup yields CDR1 KGHSH and CDR2 LQKENI. V was cut by 5 bases and J by 1 base, with 4 bases left in between. The CDR3: CASSLGTDTQYF. CDR3 nucleotides: TGTGCCAGCTCATTAGGCACAGATACGCAGTATTTT.

J is TRBJ2-3 and V is TRBV24-1, with D perhaps TRBD1 (5 bases). The CDR3 sequence is 16 residues long. Deletions cut 8 bases from V and 6 bases from J, with 23 bases between. Germline V CDR1 and CDR2: KGHDR, SFDVKD. CDR3 nucleotide sequence: TGTGCCACCACAGACCCCACCCAGGGTTCATCGGATACGCAGTATTTT. Encoded protein: CATTDPTQGSSDTQYF.

The chain joins TRBV15 to TRBJ2-2; TRBD1 matches at 8 bases. Germline CDR1 is LNHNV and CDR2 is YYDKDF (reference sequence). V was pared by 0 bases and J by 5 bases, with 8 bases of the junction left unmatched. This CDR3 spans 17 amino acids. CDR3 amino acids: CATSRDYGDRGTGELFF. DNA for the CDR3: TGTGCCACCAGCAGAGATTATGGTGACAGGGGAACCGGGGAGCTGTTTTTT.

The chain is built from TRBV28 and TRBJ2-7; TRBD1 matches 8 bases. From germline, CDR1 is MDHEN and CDR2 SYDVKM. The CDR3 contains 15 residues. After removal of 5 bases from V and 4 bases from J, the junction contained 10 bases not matched to a gene. CDR3 DNA: TGTGCCAGCAGTCTCTATGGACAGGGTCGGTACGAGCAGTACTTC. This encodes CASSLYGQGRYEQYF. The full variable domain, with the rest looked up from reference TRBV28 and TRBJ2-7, is DVKVTQSSRYLVKRTGEKVFLECVQDMDHENMFWYRQDPGLGLRLIYFSYDVKMKEKGDIPEGYSVSREKKERFSLILESASTNQTSMYLCASSLYGQGRYEQYFGPGTRLTVT.

This sequence joins TRBV27 and TRBJ2-2; possibly TRBD2 for D (6 bases). Germline V gives CDR1 MNHEY, CDR2 SMNVEV (reference sequence). CDR3 length: 16 residues. The germline V and J ends were trimmed by 6 bases and 0 bases, with 14 bases remaining between them. The CDR3: CASSNRDSTNTGELFF. The CDR3 region has the DNA TGTGCCAGCAGCAATCGGGACTCCACGAACACCGGGGAGCTGTTTTTT.

The rearrangement joins TRBV10-2 to TRBJ1-5, with 10 bases that match TRBD1. The CDR3 length is 16 residues. The ends lost 3 bases at V and 3 bases at J; junction bases unmatched: 5. The V gene's germline CDR1 is WSHSY and CDR2 SAAADI. The CDR3 loop reads CASSESGTGANQPQHF. The CDR3 bases are TGCGCCAGCAGTGAATCCGGGACAGGGGCCAATCAGCCCCAGCATTTT.

Of note for this clone: Germline is not matched at one junction end, which may reflect a read error. This chain uses TRBV11-2 with TRBJ1-1, with D perhaps TRBD1 (6 bases). This CDR3 comprises 14 residues. CDR1 and CDR2 (germline): SGHAT, FQNNGV. CDR3 region: CASSGEGVKTEAFF. The CDR3 bases are TGTGCCAGCAGCGGCGAGGGGGTGAAAACTGAAGCTTTCTTT. Full variable domain (outside the CDR3, taken from reference TRBV11-2 and TRBJ1-1): EAGVAQSPRYKIIEKRQSVAFWCNPISGHATLYWYQQILGQGPKLLIQFQNNGVVDDSQLPKDRFSAERLKGVDSTLKIQPAKLEDSAVYLCASSGEGVKTEAFFGQGTRLTVV.

V usage is TRBV10-2 and J usage is TRBJ1-1, with 8 bases aligning to TRBD1. J lost 0 bases, V lost 7 bases, and 10 bases had no gene match. CDR3 length: 16 residues. CDR1 is WSHSY, CDR2 SAAADI, per germline. In nucleotides, the CDR3 is TGCGCCAGCAAATCAGGGGGCGCGGGGATGAACACTGAAGCTTTCTTT. Protein: CASKSGGAGMNTEAFF.

The gene calls are TRBV2 and TRBJ1-4; D unclear. The V end lost 7 bases, the J end lost 10 bases, and 22 bases lay between the germline ends. Germline values: CDR1 SNHLY, CDR2 FYNNEI. The CDR3 runs 15 residues. The CDR3 nucleotides read TGTGCCAGCACCACTACCTGGCTAATAGGCGGAAAACTGTTTTTT. This sequence encodes CASTTTWLIGGKLFF.

The V and J genes are TRBV9 and TRBJ1-6; 7 bases are shared with TRBD1. The V gene end was trimmed by 2 bases and the J gene end by 7 bases; junction bases not matched to a gene: 6. The CDR3 consists of 15 residues. CDR1 SGDLS and CDR2 YYNGEE come from the germline V gene. CDR3 protein: CASSVEGAENSPLHF. Written as DNA, the CDR3 is TGTGCCAGCAGCGTCGAGGGGGCTGAAAATTCACCCCTCCACTTT.

The J gene is TRBJ1-2, the V gene TRBV27; tentative D call: TRBD1 (5 bases). CDR3 length equals 13 residues. Germline loops: CDR1 MNHEY, CDR2 SMNVEV (reference sequence). V dropped 6 bases and J dropped 4 bases, with 12 bases sitting between them. In DNA, the CDR3 is TGTGCCAGCAGAACTACAGGCACCTATGGCTACACCTTC. This codes for CASRTTGTYGYTF.

The J gene is TRBJ1-3, the V gene TRBV25-1, with D unresolved. CDR3 length: 14 residues. CDR1 and CDR2 from the germline V gene are MGHDK and SYGVNS. V was clipped by 7 bases and J by 0 bases, with 10 bases between them. The CDR3 DNA follows: TGTGCCAGCATCGGGGATTACTCTGGAAACACCATATATTTT. It codes for CASIGDYSGNTIYF.

The chain links TRBV5-1 to TRBJ2-1, with 11 nucleotides matching TRBD2. The CDR3 is made up of 17 amino acids. With 3 bases clipped from V and 4 bases from J, the junction kept 9 bases outside the gene matches. CDR1 and CDR2 from the germline V gene are SGHRS and YFSETQ. This CDR3 reads CASSSGIAGGLYNEQFF. In DNA form, the CDR3 reads TGCGCCAGCAGCTCGGGGATAGCGGGAGGGCTTTACAATGAGCAGTTCTTC.

This chain joins TRBV30 and TRBJ1-5; 12 bases line up with TRBD1. The CDR3 extends over 15 amino acids. Trimming removed 8 bases from V and 7 bases from J; junction bases left unmatched: 12. CDR1 and CDR2 (germline): GTSNPN, SVGIG (reference sequence). The CDR3 DNA follows: TGTGCCCGAGAGGGGGACAGGGGGCAAGGGCAGCCCCAGCATTTT. It specifies CAREGDRGQGQPQHF.

CDR3 in DNA: TGTGCCAGCAGTTTATCATTTGGGGCAGGGTCCGGCAATGAGCAGTTCTTC. This sequence encodes CASSLSFGAGSGNEQFF. The chain links TRBV28 to TRBJ2-1; a possible D gene is TRBD1 (5 bases). The CDR3 sequence is 17 residues long. Germline V gene sequence: CDR1 MDHEN, CDR2 SYDVKM. Trimming removed 1 base from V and 6 bases from J, with 19 bases in between.

The genes are TRBV5-4 and TRBJ2-3; 10 bases are shared with TRBD2. From germline, CDR1 is SGHNT and CDR2 YYREEE (reference sequence). The CDR3 is made up of 17 amino acids. The ends lost 0 bases at V and 4 bases at J; junction bases unmatched: 8. CDR3 residues: CASSLAGSGRGPDTQYF. In DNA, the CDR3 is TGTGCCAGCAGCTTGGCCGGGAGCGGGAGGGGCCCAGATACGCAGTATTTT.

This clone appeared once. The chain carries TRBV5-5 and TRBJ1-1; unclear D gene. The ends were cut back, 0 bases at V and 0 bases at J, with 12 bases in the middle. The germline CDR1 and CDR2 sequences are SGHKS and YYEKEE (reference sequence). This CDR3 is 16 amino acids long. CDR3 protein: CASSLEMGAMNTEAFF. CDR3 bases: TGTGCCAGCAGCTTGGAAATGGGAGCCATGAACACTGAAGCTTTCTTT.

This chain joins TRBV27 and TRBJ1-1; 7 positions match TRBD1. Germline CDR1 MNHEY, CDR2 SMNVEV (reference sequence). CDR3 length: 13 residues. V was pared by 8 bases and J by 2 bases, with 5 bases of the junction left unmatched. The CDR3 DNA follows: TGTGCCAGCTCATGGGACAGCAACACTGAAGCTTTCTTT. It specifies CASSWDSNTEAFF.

The rearrangement uses TRBV29-1 and TRBJ2-1; 11 bases are shared with TRBD2. Germline CDR1 and CDR2: SQVTM and ANQGSEA. This CDR3 has 21 residues. With V trimmed by 4 bases and J by 6 bases, 26 bases remained unmatched. The CDR3 DNA reads as TGCAGCGTTGTATATGGGAGTCATGGTTTCACTAGCGGGAGAGGTTCCAATGAGCAGTTCTTC. It yields the protein CSVVYGSHGFTSGRGSNEQFF.

The chain employs TRBV7-3 and TRBJ2-1; tentatively, D is TRBD2 (5 bases). Per the germline V gene, CDR1 is SGHTA and CDR2 is FQGTGA. V lost 6 bases to trimming and J lost 6 bases, with 21 bases between them. The CDR3 runs 16 residues. CDR3 sequence: CASSSTGEGSINEQFF. CDR3 bases: TGTGCCAGCAGTTCTACCGGCGAGGGATCGATCAATGAGCAGTTCTTC.